The 14 T cell receptor beta chains in this list originate from one sample, sequenced in a study of blood T cells in healthy people across ages. A second PCR of about 6 to 12 cycles used a sample-barcoded 5' primer and a J-beta primer mix. TCRdb recomputed calls from the 5' RACE reads with MiXCR, one row per CDR3 protein. The table has some 1.6 million distinct CDR3 sequences, about 31% seen once; the top ten hold roughly 12%. The sequenced material came from blood. Receptors were obtained from a woman in her 30s in good health.

The V and J genes are TRBV20-1 and TRBJ2-3, with 8 bases that match TRBD2. Germline V CDR1 and CDR2: DFQATT, SNEGSKA (reference sequence). J lost 5 bases, V lost 3 bases, and 13 bases had no gene match. The CDR3 is made up of 16 amino acids. CDR3 sequence: CSASGPGGTWGDTQYF. Here the CDR3 DNA reads TGCAGTGCTAGCGGACCGGGGGGGACTTGGGGAGATACGCAGTATTTT.

The V call is TRBV20-1, the J call TRBJ2-7, with a possible D match to TRBD1 (6 bases). Deletions cut 5 bases from V and 2 bases from J, with 10 bases between. There are 12 residues in the CDR3. CDR1 and CDR2 from the germline V gene are DFQATT and SNEGSKA (reference sequence). The CDR3, as DNA: TGCAGTGCTCCTGAGGGGGCCTACGAGCAGTACTTC. Translated, it gives CSAPEGAYEQYF.

There are many counts of this clonotype. The chain combines TRBV5-1 with TRBJ2-1, with TRBD1 identical over 8 bases. Losses at the gene ends were 3 bases for V and 4 bases for J; bases not matched to a gene: 6. Germline assignment: CDR1 SGHRS and CDR2 YFSETQ. The CDR3 runs to 15 residues. The CDR3 region is CASSSSGTGYNEQFF. CDR3 coding DNA: TGCGCCAGCAGCTCCTCCGGGACAGGTTACAATGAGCAGTTCTTC.

CDR3 sequence: CATSDLSEEKLFF. CDR3 nucleotides: TGTGCCACCAGTGATTTAAGTGAGGAAAAACTGTTTTTT. The chain has TRBV24-1 and TRBJ1-4; D is uncertain. Germline assignment: CDR1 KGHDR and CDR2 SFDVKD. Trimming cost V 1 base and J 8 bases, with 7 bases left between them. CDR3 length: 13 amino acids.

The gene calls are TRBV20-1 and TRBJ2-7; 7 bases are a match to TRBD1. With V trimmed by 3 bases and J by 12 bases, 8 bases remained unmatched. There are 11 residues in the CDR3. Per germline, CDR1 DFQATT and CDR2 SNEGSKA (reference sequence). CDR3 sequence reads: CSARTGSAGYF. The CDR3 DNA reads TGCAGTGCTAGGACAGGGAGCGCCGGGTACTTC.

This chain uses TRBV6-1 with TRBJ1-5; maybe TRBD1 (5 bases). This CDR3 region has 14 residues. V was pared by 5 bases and J by 1 base, with 9 bases between. Germline-derived CDR1 and CDR2 are MNHNS and SASEGT. The CDR3, as DNA: TGTGCCAGCAGTTATGGGGCGAGCAATCAGCCCCAGCATTTT. It translates to CASSYGASNQPQHF.

At least ten counts were recorded for this clonotype. The chain is built from TRBV20-1 and TRBJ2-5; D ambiguous. Trimming took off 6 bases at V and 5 bases at J, with 19 bases between the two ends. Germline CDR1 DFQATT, CDR2 SNEGSKA (reference sequence). The CDR3 extends over 14 amino acids. The chain's CDR3 is CSARLGRAEETQYF. The DNA of the CDR3 is TGCAGTGCCCGCCTCGGACGCGCGGAGGAGACCCAGTACTTC.

This clonotype was recorded a few times. V gene TRBV20-1 combines with J gene TRBJ1-5; D remains ambiguous. CDR3 length equals 15 residues. CDR1 is DFQATT and CDR2 is SNEGSKA in the germline V gene (reference sequence). The V end lost 0 bases, the J end lost 3 bases, and 12 bases lay between the germline ends. CDR3 sequence (DNA): TGCAGTGCTAGAGATCCAGGTCTATCCAATCAGCCCCAGCATTTT. This encodes CSARDPGLSNQPQHF.

This chain uses TRBV5-1 with TRBJ2-7, with 7 bases that match TRBD2. The CDR3 is 14 amino acids. Germline lookup yields CDR1 SGHRS and CDR2 YFSETQ. Trimming cost V 5 bases and J 2 bases; bases outside gene matches: 7. CDR3 bases: TGCGCCAGCAGATGGGGGGGTGCGACCTACGAGCAGTACTTC. Translated, it gives CASRWGGATYEQYF.

This clonotype appeared a few times. The CDR3 DNA sequence: TGCGCCAGCAGCCGATCGACAGGGGGTATTCCAGATACGCAGTATTTT. The encoded protein is CASSRSTGGIPDTQYF. The chain has TRBV5-1 and TRBJ2-3; 9 bases align to TRBD1. From germline, CDR1 is SGHRS and CDR2 YFSETQ. This CDR3 region has 16 residues. The J segment lost 4 bases and the V segment lost 4 bases, leaving 10 bases of the junction unmatched.

This clonotype was seen only a few times. This sequence joins TRBV9 and TRBJ2-1; 12 positions match TRBD2. CDR1 is SGDLS, CDR2 YYNGEE, per germline. The ends lost 6 bases at V and 10 bases at J; junction bases unmatched: 14. CDR3 length: 16 amino acids. The CDR3 protein is CASTPFPSGGAREQFF. In DNA form, the CDR3 reads TGTGCCAGCACCCCGTTCCCTAGCGGGGGGGCAAGAGAGCAGTTCTTC.

The chain combines TRBV7-9 with TRBJ1-2; 7 nucleotides align to TRBD1. The junction had 3 bases not matched to a gene; V was cut back by 2 bases and J by 3 bases. Germline CDR1 reads SEHNR; CDR2 reads FQNEAQ (reference sequence). This CDR3 has 14 amino acids. CDR3 sequence: CASSLRGPDYGYTF. The DNA for the CDR3 is TGTGCCAGCAGCTTAAGGGGGCCGGACTATGGCTACACCTTC. The whole variable domain, filled in from reference TRBV7-9 and TRBJ1-2, reads DTGVSQNPRHKITKRGQNVTFRCDPISEHNRLYWYRQTLGQGPEFLTYFQNEAQLEKSRLLSDRFSAERPKGSFSTLEIQRTEQGDSAMYLCASSLRGPDYGYTFGSGTRLTVV.

This clonotype was detected only a few times. This sequence joins TRBV10-3 and TRBJ2-7; no clear D. Germline V lookup: CDR1 ENHRY, CDR2 SYGVKD. Trimming removed 3 bases at V and 0 bases at J, with 6 bases between. The CDR3 runs 13 residues. The chain's CDR3 is CAISERSSYEQYF. The CDR3 coding sequence is TGTGCCATCAGTGAACGGAGCTCCTACGAGCAGTACTTC.

On this clonotype: Possible read error: a much larger clone is one base away. The V and J genes are TRBV4-1 and TRBJ2-7; possibly TRBD1 for D (5 bases). Germline CDR1 and CDR2: MGHRA and YSYEKL. This CDR3 is built from 17 residues. Trimming cost V 0 bases and J 6 bases, with 21 bases left between them. The CDR3 DNA is TGCGCCAGCAGCCAAGAAGGGTGGGGCAAGGCAAACGGCGAGCAGTACTTC. Protein product: CASSQEGWGKANGEQYF.